The 19 T cell receptor beta chains below all came from one sample that was sequenced in a study of response to subunit inactivated influenza vaccine. TCRdb used MiXCR to reprocess the RT-PCR reads, holding one entry per CDR3 protein. The data show 650,000 to 800,000 distinct CDR3 sequences, about 15% seen once. Specimen: PBMCs from blood, collected around 14 days before vaccination. The receptors were gathered from a man over 45 who received an inactivated influenza vaccine.

The V and J genes are TRBV7-3 and TRBJ2-5; perhaps TRBD2 as D (5 bases). Germline CDR1 SGHTA, CDR2 FQGTGA. The CDR3 is made up of 13 amino acids. V dropped 1 base and J dropped 4 bases, with 7 bases sitting between them. CDR3 protein: CASSLMGRETQYF. In DNA, the CDR3 is TGTGCCAGCAGCTTAATGGGGAGAGAGACCCAGTACTTC.

A few counts support this clonotype. This chain joins TRBV7-6 and TRBJ2-2; weak D call: TRBD2 (5 bases). Trimming pared 5 bases from V and 7 bases from J, leaving 17 bases between. This CDR3 spans 15 amino acids. The germline V gene encodes CDR1 SGHVS and CDR2 FNYEAQ. The CDR3 spells CASSTQPRGGGELFF. As DNA, the CDR3 is TGTGCCAGCAGCACACAACCTCGGGGTGGCGGGGAGCTGTTTTTT.

The chain combines TRBV7-2 with TRBJ2-4, with 11 bases that match TRBD1. CDR1 is SGHTA, CDR2 FQGNSA, per germline. The CDR3 runs 15 residues. Trimming removed 1 base from V and 6 bases from J; junction bases left unmatched: 2. The CDR3 protein is CASSLVGTGGNIQYF. The CDR3 DNA sequence: TGTGCCAGCAGCTTAGTCGGGACAGGGGGAAACATTCAGTACTTC.

This rearrangement joins TRBV6-1 to TRBJ1-5; TRBD1 might be the D (6 bases). The V end was cut by 7 bases, the J end by 4 bases, with 17 bases between. This CDR3 region has 15 residues. Germline V gene sequence: CDR1 MNHNS, CDR2 SASEGT. The CDR3 DNA reads TGTGCCAGCACCCCCATGGGGGGGCTTAATCAGCCCCAGCATTTT. This gives the protein CASTPMGGLNQPQHF.

This clonotype showed up many times. V usage is TRBV6-1 and J usage is TRBJ2-5; 9 nucleotides match TRBD1. Trimming cost V 6 bases and J 3 bases; bases outside gene matches: 5. The CDR3 consists of 14 residues. Germline V gene data show CDR1 as MNHNS and CDR2 as SASEGT. Here the CDR3 DNA reads TGTGCCAGCAGCCAAGGGACAGGGAAAGAGACCCAGTACTTC. Encoded protein: CASSQGTGKETQYF.

In its sample, this clonotype was seen a few times. The chain combines TRBV5-1 with TRBJ2-7, with D possibly TRBD2 on 6 matching bases. V lost 4 bases and J lost 2, with 13 bases in between. This CDR3 spans 14 amino acids. Germline V gene sequence: CDR1 SGHRS, CDR2 YFSETQ. The CDR3 DNA reads TGCGCCAGCAGCCCAGGCCGGGAGACCTACGAGCAGTACTTC. Translation gives CASSPGRETYEQYF. Complete variable domain (other parts from reference TRBV5-1 and TRBJ2-7): KAGVTQTPRYLIKTRGQQVTLSCSPISGHRSVSWYQQTPGQGLQFLFEYFSETQRNKGNFPGRFSGRQFSNSRSEMNVSTLELGDSALYLCASSPGRETYEQYFGPGTRLTVT.

The V call is TRBV30, the J call TRBJ2-5; D unclear. Trimming cost V 1 base and J 5 bases, with 11 bases left between them. The germline V gene has CDR1 GTSNPN and CDR2 SVGIG (reference sequence). The CDR3 totals 13 residues. Here the CDR3 reads CAWSEGTLETQYF. The CDR3 DNA reads as TGTGCCTGGAGTGAGGGTACACTGGAGACCCAGTACTTC.

The table lists this clonotype with a few counts. The rearrangement uses TRBV5-1 and TRBJ2-3; 14 bases agree with TRBD2. V gave up 3 bases and J gave up 5 bases; unmatched junction bases: 5. This CDR3 spans 16 amino acids. The germline V gene encodes CDR1 SGHRS and CDR2 YFSETQ. CDR3 nucleotides: TGCGCCAGCAGCTCGGGACTAGCGGGAGCAAAAGATACGCAGTATTTT. Residues: CASSSGLAGAKDTQYF.

The chain uses TRBV6-1 and TRBJ2-1; 11 bases are a match to TRBD2. Losses at the gene ends were 4 bases for V and 1 base for J; bases not matched to a gene: 6. This CDR3 is built from 17 residues. Germline CDR1 MNHNS, CDR2 SASEGT. The CDR3 loop is CASSATSGGGSYNEQFF. Written as DNA, the CDR3 is TGTGCCAGCAGTGCCACTAGCGGGGGAGGGTCCTACAATGAGCAGTTCTTC.

The chain is built from TRBV7-9 and TRBJ2-3; perhaps D is TRBD1 or TRBD2 (5 bases each). Germline V gene lookup returns CDR1 SEHNR and CDR2 FQNEAQ (reference sequence). The CDR3 loop spans 16 amino acids. Trimming left V 6 bases short and J 2 bases short, with 18 bases between. CDR3 loop: CASSLAGTEVTDTQYF. The CDR3 coding sequence is TGTGCCAGCAGTCTAGCCGGGACCGAGGTCACAGATACGCAGTATTTT. Filled out from reference TRBV7-9 and TRBJ2-3, the complete variable domain reads DTGVSQNPRHKITKRGQNVTFRCDPISEHNRLYWYRQTLGQGPEFLTYFQNEAQLEKSRLLSDRFSAERPKGSFSTLEIQRTEQGDSAMYLCASSLAGTEVTDTQYFGPGTRLTVL.

This clonotype turned up a few times. The rearrangement uses TRBV3-1 and TRBJ2-5, with 7 bases lining up with TRBD2. CDR3 length: 21 amino acids. V lost 0 bases and J lost 2; bases outside the gene matches: 21. Germline-derived CDR1 and CDR2 are LGHDT and YNNKEL (reference sequence). The CDR3 spells CASSQDFTAGCDFVGQETQYF. In DNA form, the CDR3 reads TGTGCCAGCAGCCAAGATTTCACAGCGGGGTGTGACTTCGTTGGTCAAGAGACCCAGTACTTC.

The V and J genes are TRBV13 and TRBJ2-1; tentatively, D is TRBD2 (7 bases). The CDR3 sequence is 13 residues long. V was cut by 11 bases and J by 7 bases, with 18 bases left in between. CDR1 and CDR2 from the germline V gene are PRHDT and FYEKMQ (reference sequence). The CDR3 DNA is TGTGCCGGGTCAGTCGGGGGGCGAAATGAGCAGTTCTTC. Translating it yields CAGSVGGRNEQFF.

There are a few counts of this clonotype. The chain combines TRBV15 with TRBJ2-5; 12 nucleotides match TRBD2. CDR1 is LNHNV and CDR2 is YYDKDF in the germline V gene (reference sequence). Trimming cost V 5 bases and J 5 bases; bases outside gene matches: 6. The CDR3 is 15 amino acids. CDR3 sequence (DNA): TGTGCCACCAGCGGCCGACTAGCGGGAGTGGAGACCCAGTACTTC. This codes for CATSGRLAGVETQYF.

This clonotype has a handful of counts. The chain couples TRBV11-2 to TRBJ2-3; 10 bases line up with TRBD2. CDR3 length: 17 amino acids. With 5 bases clipped from V and 0 bases from J, the junction kept 8 bases outside the gene matches. Germline CDR1 SGHAT, CDR2 FQNNGV. The chain's CDR3 is CASSLGLAATSTDTQYF. For the CDR3, the DNA is TGTGCCAGCAGCCTTGGACTAGCGGCAACTAGCACAGATACGCAGTATTTT.

This clonotype was picked up a small number of times. The chain has TRBV27 and TRBJ2-5; perhaps TRBD1 as D (6 bases). V lost 6 bases and J lost 5, with 19 bases in between. This CDR3 contains 15 residues. Germline V gene lookup returns CDR1 MNHEY and CDR2 SMNVEV (reference sequence). The DNA of the CDR3 is TGTGCCAGCAGCCATTATGTGGGGGCGCAGGAGACCCAGTACTTC. Translated, it gives CASSHYVGAQETQYF.

The chain has TRBV28 and TRBJ2-5; D unresolved. The CDR3 totals 14 residues. From germline, CDR1 is MDHEN and CDR2 SYDVKM. Trimming cost V 3 bases and J 2 bases, with 10 bases left between them. CDR3 region: CASSLPDWQETQYF. The CDR3 DNA reads TGTGCCAGCAGTTTGCCTGACTGGCAAGAGACCCAGTACTTC.

In this sample, this clonotype turned up many times. The chain carries TRBV5-1 and TRBJ1-6, with 7 bases that match TRBD1. Per germline, CDR1 SGHRS and CDR2 YFSETQ. The CDR3 covers 14 residues. Trimming cost V 5 bases and J 8 bases; bases outside gene matches: 7. The CDR3 coding sequence is TGCGCCAGCAGGGCTGGACAGGTTGATTCACCCCTCCACTTT. This codes for CASRAGQVDSPLHF.

This chain links TRBV19 with TRBJ2-4, with 8 bases that match TRBD1. The CDR3 consists of 12 residues. Germline lookup yields CDR1 LNHDA and CDR2 SQIVND (reference sequence). J was trimmed by 12 bases and V by 4 bases; bases with no gene match: 5. CDR3: CASSTRQGNQYF. The CDR3 DNA follows: TGTGCCAGTAGTACTCGACAGGGGAATCAGTACTTC.

This clonotype was recorded a few times. The rearrangement links TRBV2 to TRBJ2-7, with a weak D call TRBD1 (5 bases). Germline CDR1 is SNHLY and CDR2 is FYNNEI. There are 12 residues in the CDR3. Trimming removed 5 bases at V and 4 bases at J, with 9 bases between. The CDR3 bases are TGTGCCAGCAGTAGGACACTTTACGAGCAGTACTTC. Amino acids: CASSRTLYEQYF.